The 26 T cell receptor beta chains below were found in one sample sequenced in a study of cytomegalovirus exposure and HLA in healthy donors. The PCR had 60 Vbeta and 13 Jbeta primers. TCRdb keeps only in-frame clones here, not all; method: immunoSEQ multiplex PCR. The table lists around 200,000 clones, around 78% of them singletons. The sample consisted of PBMCs. These receptors were obtained from a woman aged 25 to 39 in good health and CMV-seropositive.

The chain uses TRBV19 and TRBJ1-2; 8 bases line up with TRBD1. Losses at the gene ends were 8 bases for V and 6 bases for J; bases not matched to a gene: 8. From germline, CDR1 is LNHDA and CDR2 SQIVND (reference sequence). This CDR3 has 13 amino acids. Here the CDR3 reads CASRQGFGDGYTF. The DNA of the CDR3 is TGTGCCAGTCGACAGGGGTTCGGAGATGGCTACACCTTC.

The chain recombines TRBV11-2 with TRBJ1-5; possibly TRBD1 for D (5 bases). Germline V gene data show CDR1 as SGHAT and CDR2 as FQNNGV. The CDR3 runs to 14 residues. Trimming cost V 5 bases and J 5 bases, with 13 bases left between them. The CDR3 is CASSVSGFDQPQHF. The DNA of the CDR3 is TGTGCCAGCAGCGTCTCAGGGTTCGATCAGCCCCAGCATTTT.

The chain links TRBV30 to TRBJ1-2; no firm D call. With 4 bases removed from V and 5 bases from J, the gap between germline ends came to 26 bases. The CDR3 spans 17 residues. Germline CDR1 reads GTSNPN; CDR2 reads SVGIG (reference sequence). The CDR3 here is CAWIKRASRLGSYGYTF. CDR3 nucleotide sequence: TGTGCCTGGATAAAGCGGGCGTCGAGGCTGGGTTCTTATGGCTACACCTTC. The full variable domain, rest sourced from reference TRBV30 and TRBJ1-2, is SQTIHQWPATLVQPVGSPLSLECTVEGTSNPNLYWYRQAAGRGLQLLFYSVGIGQISSEVPQNLSASRPQDRQFILSSKKLLLSDSGFYLCAWIKRASRLGSYGYTFGSGTRLTVV.

This clone was recorded once. V and J are TRBV5-1 and TRBJ1-4; D unclear. CDR3 size: 13 residues. Germline lookup yields CDR1 SGHRS and CDR2 YFSETQ. The V gene lost 2 bases and the J gene lost 8 bases, with 10 bases spanning the gap. The DNA of the CDR3 is TGCGCCAGCAGCTTAATTACAGAGGAAAAACTGTTTTTT. Translating it yields CASSLITEEKLFF.

The V gene is TRBV6-1, the J gene TRBJ2-7, with 13 bases matching TRBD2. The CDR3 contains 15 residues. The junction had 4 bases not matched to a gene; V was cut back by 4 bases and J by 4 bases. Germline assignment: CDR1 MNHNS and CDR2 SASEGT. DNA for the CDR3: TGTGCCAGCAGTGGAAGGACTAGCGGGGGTTACGAGCAGTACTTC. The encoded protein is CASSGRTSGGYEQYF.

V gene TRBV19 combines with J gene TRBJ2-3, with TRBD1 identical over 7 bases. The J segment lost 0 bases and the V segment lost 4 bases, leaving 7 bases of the junction unmatched. CDR3 length: 16 residues. Per the germline V gene, CDR1 is LNHDA and CDR2 is SQIVND (reference sequence). The CDR3 loop is CASSTFGTASTDTQYF. The CDR3 nucleotides are TGTGCCAGTAGTACCTTTGGGACAGCTAGCACAGATACGCAGTATTTT.

The chain couples TRBV5-1 to TRBJ2-3; perhaps TRBD1 as D (5 bases). The CDR3 contains 16 residues. CDR1 and CDR2 from the germline V gene are SGHRS and YFSETQ. V was cut by 0 bases and J by 2 bases, with 13 bases left in between. CDR3 bases: TGCGCCAGCAGCTTGGGGGTGTCAGGGTACACAGATACGCAGTATTTT. Its protein product is CASSLGVSGYTDTQYF. The full variable domain, completed using reference TRBV5-1 and TRBJ2-3, is KAGVTQTPRYLIKTRGQQVTLSCSPISGHRSVSWYQQTPGQGLQFLFEYFSETQRNKGNFPGRFSGRQFSNSRSEMNVSTLELGDSALYLCASSLGVSGYTDTQYFGPGTRLTVL.

The J gene is TRBJ2-2, the V gene TRBV5-6; D gene unclear. There are 13 residues in the CDR3. Germline CDR1 reads SGHDT; CDR2 reads YYEEEE. V was clipped by 3 bases and J by 4 bases, with 7 bases between them. Written as DNA, the CDR3 is TGTGCCAGCAGCTCGGTTGGCACCGGGGAGCTGTTTTTT. Protein product: CASSSVGTGELFF.

The chain links TRBV6-1 to TRBJ1-5; 7 nucleotides line up with TRBD1. J gave up 0 bases and V 5 bases, and 7 bases lay outside the gene matches. The CDR3 length is 16 residues. From germline, CDR1 is MNHNS and CDR2 SASEGT. The CDR3 region has the DNA TGTGCCAGCAGTCAAGTGGGACAGTTTAGCAATCAGCCCCAGCATTTT. Protein product: CASSQVGQFSNQPQHF.

The rearrangement uses TRBV5-1 and TRBJ1-1; 11 positions agree with TRBD1. This CDR3 has 15 residues. Germline trimming cut 3 bases from V and 4 bases from J; bases unmatched to any gene: 5. Germline CDR1 and CDR2: SGHRS and YFSETQ. CDR3 nucleotide sequence: TGCGCCAGCAGCTCGGACAGGGGGCTAGGCACTGAAGCTTTCTTT. Translated, it gives CASSSDRGLGTEAFF.

This clone appeared a few times. This chain uses TRBV5-1 with TRBJ2-2; 10 bases fit TRBD2. The V segment lost 4 bases and the J segment 7 bases; nucleotides outside the gene matches: 7. This CDR3 is built from 15 residues. Germline V gene data show CDR1 as SGHRS and CDR2 as YFSETQ. The CDR3, as DNA: TGCGCCAGCAGCGACAGACTAGCGGGCCACGGGGAGCTGTTTTTT. It translates to CASSDRLAGHGELFF.

The V and J genes are TRBV6-6 and TRBJ1-1, with D unresolved. CDR3 length: 16 amino acids. Germline CDR1 reads MNHNY; CDR2 reads SVGAGI (reference sequence). Trimming left V 8 bases short and J 1 base short, with 20 bases between. Here the CDR3 DNA reads TGTGCCAGCCCGGCAGGTGAGCATTCGCCGAACACTGAAGCTTTCTTT. Translated: CASPAGEHSPNTEAFF.

This clone appeared once. Germline and junction disagree at one end, which may indicate a read error. V and J are TRBV2 and TRBJ1-6, with 7 bases aligning to TRBD1. This CDR3 spans 16 amino acids. Looked up from germline, CDR1 is SNHLY and CDR2 is FYNNEI. CDR3: CASREGQAVRNSPLHF. In DNA, the CDR3 is TGTGCCAGCAGAGAAGGACAGGCGGTTAGGAATTCACCCCTCCACTTT.

This sequence joins TRBV5-1 and TRBJ1-1; a possible D gene is TRBD1 (5 bases). Germline CDR1 reads SGHRS; CDR2 reads YFSETQ. CDR3 length: 17 residues. V dropped 1 base and J dropped 1 base, with 17 bases sitting between them. As DNA, the CDR3 is TGCGCCAGCAGCTTGTTAGAAGGGGAAGGTGGGAACACTGAAGCTTTCTTT. Its protein product is CASSLLEGEGGNTEAFF.

This chain joins TRBV10-2 and TRBJ2-3; tentatively, D is TRBD1 (5 bases). V lost 4 bases and J 0 bases, leaving 8 bases between the germline ends. The CDR3 is 14 amino acids. In germline, CDR1 is WSHSY, CDR2 SAAADI. CDR3 residues: CASSGTLSTDTQYF. The CDR3 DNA reads as TGCGCCAGCAGTGGGACACTTAGCACAGATACGCAGTATTTT.

This clone showed up just a few times. The rearrangement links TRBV5-1 to TRBJ2-5; TRBD1 is a possible D gene (5 bases). Germline values: CDR1 SGHRS, CDR2 YFSETQ. With 3 bases removed from V and 1 base from J, the gap between germline ends came to 10 bases. The length of the CDR3 is 14 residues. The CDR3 protein is CASSSLGVQETQYF. CDR3 in DNA: TGCGCCAGCAGCTCGTTAGGGGTCCAAGAGACCCAGTACTTC.

This chain links TRBV18 with TRBJ2-7; maybe TRBD1 (5 bases). Germline assignment: CDR1 KGHSH and CDR2 LQKENI. This CDR3 contains 13 residues. V shed 2 bases and J shed 6 bases, with 11 bases lying between them. Here the CDR3 reads CASSPADISEQYF. DNA for the CDR3: TGTGCCAGCTCACCAGCGGACATATCCGAGCAGTACTTC.

J is TRBJ2-7 and V is TRBV25-1; D not certain. V was cut by 10 bases and J by 1 base, with 17 bases left in between. Germline V lookup: CDR1 MGHDK, CDR2 SYGVNS. CDR3 length equals 14 residues. CDR3 bases: TGTGCCACCGCCCCGGCAGGCTCATCCTACGAGCAGTACTTC. As protein: CATAPAGSSYEQYF.

V usage is TRBV14 and J usage is TRBJ2-1, with no clear D. The germline V gene has CDR1 SGHDN and CDR2 FVKESK. The CDR3 is 15 residues long. The V end was cut by 2 bases, the J end by 4 bases, with 12 bases between. In DNA form, the CDR3 reads TGTGCCAGCAGCCAATTGAGGCGGCTATACAATGAGCAGTTCTTC. The encoded protein is CASSQLRRLYNEQFF.

The V and J genes are TRBV5-5 and TRBJ2-7; TRBD1 is a possible D gene (5 bases). The CDR3 loop spans 14 amino acids. Germline V gene data show CDR1 as SGHKS and CDR2 as YYEKEE (reference sequence). V was cut by 0 bases and J by 4 bases, with 11 bases left in between. CDR3 region: CASSLALQAYEQYF. CDR3 in DNA: TGTGCCAGCAGCTTGGCCTTACAGGCGTACGAGCAGTACTTC.

The chain recombines TRBV28 with TRBJ2-7; 7 nucleotides match TRBD1. V was pared by 2 bases and J by 7 bases, with 32 bases of the junction left unmatched. Germline-derived CDR1 and CDR2 are MDHEN and SYDVKM. The CDR3 sequence is 22 residues long. The CDR3 sequence is CASSLRPVSWGRGKGGLGEQYF. CDR3 coding DNA: TGTGCCAGCAGTTTACGCCCCGTCTCATGGGGCAGGGGGAAAGGCGGACTGGGGGAGCAGTACTTC.

The sample holds a few counts of this clone. The chain uses TRBV14 and TRBJ2-3; D may be TRBD2 (7 bases). V lost 4 bases to trimming and J lost 3 bases, with 17 bases between them. Germline values: CDR1 SGHDN, CDR2 FVKESK. The CDR3 contains 16 residues. DNA of the CDR3: TGTGCCAGCAGCCCCCTAGGGGGGAGGGGGACAGATACGCAGTATTTT. Translated, it gives CASSPLGGRGTDTQYF.

J is TRBJ1-2 and V is TRBV20-1; no clear D gene. From germline, CDR1 is DFQATT and CDR2 SNEGSKA (reference sequence). The V and J ends lost 5 bases and 8 bases respectively, with 12 bases between them. This CDR3 contains 11 residues. The CDR3: CSAWSGIGYTF. The CDR3 coding sequence is TGCAGTGCTTGGTCGGGTATCGGCTACACCTTC.

The chain employs TRBV7-7 and TRBJ2-2, with 7 bases lining up with TRBD1. J lost 6 bases, V lost 0 bases, and 4 bases had no gene match. This CDR3 contains 15 residues. Germline V gene sequence: CDR1 SSHAT, CDR2 FNYEAQ (reference sequence). The chain's CDR3 is CASSLAGTDAGELFF. The CDR3 DNA reads TGTGCCAGCAGCTTAGCCGGGACAGACGCCGGGGAGCTGTTTTTT.

This chain joins TRBV4-3 and TRBJ1-3; no reliable D call. The CDR3 totals 16 residues. Looked up from germline, CDR1 is LGHNA and CDR2 is YSLEER. Trimming left V 1 base short and J 0 bases short, with 10 bases between. The CDR3 protein is CASSQVVKSSGNTIYF. The CDR3 DNA sequence: TGCGCCAGCAGCCAAGTTGTGAAGAGCTCTGGAAACACCATATATTTT.

The V call is TRBV14, the J call TRBJ2-5; no definite D call. The CDR3 consists of 13 residues. From germline, CDR1 is SGHDN and CDR2 FVKESK. V lost 4 bases and J 4 bases, leaving 10 bases between the germline ends. CDR3 region: CASSPRPRETQYF. For the CDR3, the DNA is TGTGCCAGCAGCCCCAGGCCTCGAGAGACCCAGTACTTC.